This T cell receptor (beta chain) was sequenced during a study of blood T cell repertoires in COVID-19. Profiled with immunoSEQ multiplex PCR; TCRdb holds only in-frame clones, not every one. The sample shows roughly 110,000 clones, around 80% of them seen only once. Trimming shortened V by 1 base and J by 2 bases, and 12 bases separated the two germline ends. The CDR3 spans 17 residues. Per germline, CDR1 MNHEY and CDR2 SMNVEV (reference sequence). The chain combines TRBV27 with TRBJ2-6; perhaps TRBD2 as D (5 bases). This TCR came from an elderly man with COVID-19, enrolled during active disease. Input material: peripheral blood. CDR3 DNA sequence: TGTGCCAGCAGTTTATTTGCAGCCGGGACTGGGGCCAACGTCCTGACTTTC. It translates to CASSLFAAGTGANVLTF. Complete variable domain (other parts from reference TRBV27 and TRBJ2-6): EAQVTQNPRYLITVTGKKLTVTCSQNMNHEYMSWYRQDPGLGLRQIYYSMNVEVTDKGDVPEGYKVSRKEKRNFPLILESPSPNQTSLYFCASSLFAAGTGANVLTFGAGSRLTVL.